Shown below are 23 T cell receptor beta chains from a single sample sequenced in a study of blood T cell repertoires in COVID-19. The assay was immunoSEQ multiplex PCR, and TCRdb's table has in-frame clones only and misses some. The sample lists 80,000 or so clones; around nine tenths were seen once. What was sequenced was peripheral blood. Receptor source: a man aged 50-59 years with acute or convalescent COVID-19.

V gene TRBV12-3 or TRBV12-4 combines with J gene TRBJ1-2; D uncertain. Trimming pared 6 bases from V and 4 bases from J, leaving 12 bases between. CDR3 length equals 13 residues. CDR3 sequence: CASRTITPYGYTF. CDR3 DNA sequence: TGTGCCAGCAGGACAATAACACCCTATGGCTACACCTTC.

The chain uses TRBV24-1 and TRBJ2-2, with 9 positions matching TRBD1. Unmatched junction bases numbered 5, after V lost 3 bases and J lost 4 bases. Germline lookup yields CDR1 KGHDR and CDR2 SFDVKD. This CDR3 is 16 amino acids long. The DNA of the CDR3 is TGTGCCACCAGTGATATGGGACAGGGCCTCACCGGGGAGCTGTTTTTT. Translation gives CATSDMGQGLTGELFF.

The chain is built from TRBV24-1 and TRBJ2-5; 7 nucleotides agree with TRBD2. Per germline, CDR1 KGHDR and CDR2 SFDVKD. After removal of 0 bases from V and 7 bases from J, the junction contained 13 bases not matched to a gene. The CDR3 is made up of 17 amino acids. CDR3 protein: CATSDLGIGGGQGTQYF. The CDR3, as DNA: TGTGCCACCAGTGATTTGGGGATCGGGGGAGGGCAGGGGACCCAGTACTTC.

About this clone itself: Given the absence of the conserved phenylalanine or tryptophan at the CDR3 end, a read error is likely. The limits of the CDR3 on the DNA are not certain, so only TCRdb's listed CDR3 is given. The rearrangement links TRBV7-3 to TRBJ1-2; the table's D call of TRBD1 was not tested on the DNA. Germline CDR1 SGHTA, CDR2 FQGTGA. The CDR3 has 9 amino acids, counting both end residues. CDR3 sequence reads: CASSLQGLL.

The V call is TRBV18, the J call TRBJ1-5; D unclear. This CDR3 is built from 13 residues. CDR1 and CDR2 from the germline V gene are KGHSH and LQKENI. Trimming took off 3 bases at V and 5 bases at J, with 8 bases between the two ends. Here the CDR3 DNA reads TGTGCCAGCTCACCTGCGGTTGATCAGCCCCAGCATTTT. Protein: CASSPAVDQPQHF.

The sample holds one count of this clone. The CDR3 loop reads CASSPGQTTGELFF. The DNA for the CDR3 is TGTGCCAGCAGCCCGGGACAGACTACCGGGGAGCTGTTTTTT. V usage is TRBV7-2 and J usage is TRBJ2-2, with 7 bases that match TRBD1. Trimming took 5 bases from V and 5 from J; bases not matched to a gene: 5. Germline V gene data show CDR1 as SGHTA and CDR2 as FQGNSA. This CDR3 has 14 amino acids.

The rearrangement uses TRBV4-1 and TRBJ1-6; TRBD1 might be the D (5 bases). The CDR3 spans 15 residues. V gave up 4 bases and J gave up 7 bases, with 14 bases separating them. Germline assignment: CDR1 MGHRA and CDR2 YSYEKL. DNA for the CDR3: TGCGCCAGCAGCCGGACATGGGGGGAGAATTCACCCCTCCACTTT. It yields the protein CASSRTWGENSPLHF.

The rearrangement links TRBV19 to TRBJ1-6, with D perhaps TRBD1 (5 bases). The CDR3 consists of 13 residues. Germline V CDR1 and CDR2: LNHDA, SQIVND (reference sequence). The V and J ends lost 7 bases and 7 bases respectively, with 11 bases between them. The CDR3 DNA reads TGTGCCAGTACCAGGGAAGGAAATTCACCCCTCCACTTT. Translation gives CASTREGNSPLHF.

The CDR3 DNA reads TGTGCCAGCAGCTTAGCGCTTACGAGTGACTATGGCTACACCTTC. This translates into CASSLALTSDYGYTF. The chain recombines TRBV7-2 with TRBJ1-2; unclear D gene. Per germline, CDR1 SGHTA and CDR2 FQGNSA. The CDR3 extends over 15 amino acids. Between the trimmed V and J ends, which lost 0 bases and 3 bases, there was a span of 11 bases.

This chain uses TRBV4-1 with TRBJ1-1; D perhaps matches TRBD1 (6 bases). Trimming stripped 0 bases from V and 4 bases from J, with 12 bases between. The CDR3 extends over 15 amino acids. Germline CDR1 is MGHRA and CDR2 is YSYEKL. CDR3 in DNA: TGCGCCAGCAGCCAAGATAGGGGGAGTCTCACTGAAGCTTTCTTT. Translated, it gives CASSQDRGSLTEAFF.

On this clone: This same CDR3 is encoded by further DNA sequences in the sample. The genes are TRBV7-2 and TRBJ1-1; TRBD1 matches 7 bases. CDR1 and CDR2 (germline): SGHTA, FQGNSA. The CDR3 loop spans 14 amino acids. V lost 5 bases and J lost 1; bases outside the gene matches: 4. As DNA, the CDR3 is TGTGCCAGCAGCCCTAGGGACAGGAACACTGAAGCTTTCTTT. The encoded protein is CASSPRDRNTEAFF.

The rearrangement uses TRBV5-5 and TRBJ2-2; 9 positions agree with TRBD1. CDR1 and CDR2 from the germline V gene are SGHKS and YYEKEE (reference sequence). This CDR3 comprises 15 residues. The trim removed 1 base at V and 9 bases at J, leaving 7 bases unmatched. CDR3 in amino acids: CASSLYETGGWELFF. The CDR3 DNA is TGTGCCAGCAGCTTGTACGAGACAGGGGGATGGGAGCTGTTTTTT.

V usage is TRBV6-5 and J usage is TRBJ2-1; a weak D match, TRBD1 (5 bases). The CDR3 length is 13 residues. Germline CDR1 reads MNHEY; CDR2 reads SVGAGI. V gave up 6 bases and J gave up 4 bases, with 10 bases separating them. CDR3 sequence: CASSLDSYNEQFF. CDR3 bases: TGTGCCAGCAGCCTTGACAGTTACAATGAGCAGTTCTTC.

This rearrangement joins TRBV7-2 to TRBJ2-1; a weak D match, TRBD2 (6 bases). V lost 4 bases and J 6 bases, leaving 13 bases between the germline ends. Per the germline V gene, CDR1 is SGHTA and CDR2 is FQGNSA. The CDR3 is 14 residues long. The CDR3 nucleotides read TGTGCCAGCAGCTCTCAGGGACTTCCCAATGAGCAGTTCTTC. Protein product: CASSSQGLPNEQFF.

The DNA of the CDR3 is TGTGCCAGCTCACCGCAGGGGAAGTCAGATACGCAGTATTTT. Protein product: CASSPQGKSDTQYF. This sequence joins TRBV18 and TRBJ2-3, with D perhaps TRBD1 (6 bases). Germline lookup yields CDR1 KGHSH and CDR2 LQKENI. The CDR3 covers 14 residues. Deletions cut 3 bases from V and 4 bases from J, with 11 bases between.

This chain connects TRBV3-1 (or the pseudogene TRBV3-2) to TRBJ2-7; maybe TRBD1 (6 bases). Trimming removed 4 bases at V and 5 bases at J, with 12 bases between. Per the germline V gene, CDR1 is LGHDT and CDR2 is YNNKEL (reference sequence). The CDR3 has 13 amino acids. The CDR3 DNA follows: TGTGCCAGCAGCCCCGGGACAATTGACGAGCAGTACTTC. As protein: CASSPGTIDEQYF.

This rearrangement joins TRBV6-5 to TRBJ2-5; 8 nucleotides line up with TRBD1. Germline CDR1 MNHEY, CDR2 SVGAGI. J was trimmed by 2 bases and V by 6 bases; bases with no gene match: 8. The CDR3 consists of 15 residues. The CDR3: CASSLLQGEQETQYF. CDR3 bases: TGTGCCAGCAGCCTGCTACAGGGGGAACAAGAGACCCAGTACTTC.

The chain is built from TRBV7-9 and TRBJ2-2, with 11 bases identical to TRBD2. CDR1 SEHNR and CDR2 FQNEAQ come from the germline V gene (reference sequence). CDR3 size: 16 residues. The ends lost 5 bases at V and 4 bases at J; junction bases unmatched: 6. This chain's CDR3 is CASSTTSGEGTGELFF. CDR3 sequence (DNA): TGTGCCAGCAGCACGACTAGCGGGGAGGGCACCGGGGAGCTGTTTTTT.

This clone showed up just a few times. The chain carries TRBV5-1 and TRBJ2-7; D not certain. Trimming stripped 0 bases from V and 0 bases from J, with 10 bases between. The CDR3 spans 15 residues. CDR1 is SGHRS and CDR2 is YFSETQ in the germline V gene. In DNA, the CDR3 is TGCGCCAGCAGCTTGGACGGAGCCTACTCCTACGAGCAGTACTTC. Translation gives CASSLDGAYSYEQYF. Looking up the rest from reference TRBV5-1 and TRBJ2-7 gives the full variable domain: KAGVTQTPRYLIKTRGQQVTLSCSPISGHRSVSWYQQTPGQGLQFLFEYFSETQRNKGNFPGRFSGRQFSNSRSEMNVSTLELGDSALYLCASSLDGAYSYEQYFGPGTRLTVT.

This clone was detected once. The V call is TRBV27, the J call TRBJ1-2, with TRBD1 matching 9 bases. The trim removed 4 bases at V and 7 bases at J, leaving 4 bases unmatched. Germline V gene sequence: CDR1 MNHEY, CDR2 SMNVEV (reference sequence). The CDR3 runs to 13 residues. The CDR3 sequence is CASSSRDRVGYTF. As DNA, the CDR3 is TGTGCCAGCAGTTCCCGGGACAGGGTTGGCTACACCTTC.

The chain joins TRBV6-4 to TRBJ1-5; D is unclear. The CDR3 consists of 15 residues. V lost 0 bases, J lost 7 bases, and 13 bases lay in between. The germline V gene encodes CDR1 MRHNA and CDR2 SNTAGT. The DNA of the CDR3 is TGTGCCAGCAGTGACTCGATAACGGTTAAACAGCCCCAGCATTTT. As protein: CASSDSITVKQPQHF.

This chain connects TRBV3-1 (or the pseudogene TRBV3-2) to TRBJ2-3; 11 nucleotides line up with TRBD2. Trimming cost V 8 bases and J 5 bases; bases outside gene matches: 6. The germline CDR1 and CDR2 sequences are LGHDT and YNNKEL (reference sequence). This CDR3 has 14 amino acids. As DNA, the CDR3 is TGTGCCAGCTCTCTAGCGGGAGGCCGAGATACGCAGTATTTT. This sequence encodes CASSLAGGRDTQYF.

This clone showed up just a few times. The gene calls are TRBV7-2 and TRBJ2-7; D is ambiguous. The CDR3 totals 13 residues. Germline CDR1 reads SGHTA; CDR2 reads FQGNSA. V dropped 1 base and J dropped 3 bases, with 7 bases sitting between them. Written as DNA, the CDR3 is TGTGCCAGCAGCTTAGGAACGGGCTACGAGCAGTACGTC. The encoded protein is CASSLGTGYEQYV.